The 23 T cell receptor beta chains given below trace back to one sample, sequenced in a study of a mutant IDH1 vaccine in newly diagnosed glioma. Assay: immunoSEQ multiplex PCR; the TCRdb copy retains only in-frame clones and omits some. Of tens of thousands of clones in the sample, 76% were seen once. Their cognate antigens are unknown. Regarding time point: week 47, end of study. Doses consisted of 300 ug of mutant IDH1 20-mer peptide each, paired with topical imiquimod. The sequencing used PBMCs, collected from a glioma patient whose treatment included an IDH1 peptide vaccine. The receptor set was obtained from a woman in her thirties or forties with glioma. Some clones in this sample may be carry-over from other donors' samples.

V and J are TRBV9 and TRBJ2-5, with D perhaps matching TRBD2 (6 bases). Germline CDR1 reads SGDLS; CDR2 reads YYNGEE. The CDR3 sequence is 15 residues long. Trimming shortened V by 0 bases and J by 1 base, and 10 bases separated the two germline ends. The CDR3 DNA sequence: TGTGCCAGCAGCGTAGGGGGCGGGGCCCAAGAGACCCAGTACTTC. Protein sequence: CASSVGGGAQETQYF.

This clone was seen more than once but under ten times. The chain combines TRBV6-4 with TRBJ1-2; possible D gene TRBD1, 5 bases. The CDR3 is made up of 13 amino acids. CDR1 is MRHNA, CDR2 SNTAGT, per germline. The germline V and J ends were trimmed by 5 bases and 7 bases, with 14 bases remaining between them. The CDR3 sequence is CASSPDGTGGYTF. The CDR3 coding sequence is TGTGCCAGCAGTCCGGACGGGACCGGTGGCTACACCTTC.

This chain joins TRBV29-1 and TRBJ2-2; 9 positions match TRBD1. Trimming took 6 bases from V and 4 from J; bases not matched to a gene: 3. Germline CDR1 is SQVTM and CDR2 is ANQGSEA. CDR3 length: 13 amino acids. The CDR3 sequence is CSVGQGVTGELFF. CDR3 DNA: TGCAGCGTGGGACAGGGAGTCACCGGGGAGCTGTTTTTT.

The chain carries TRBV10-1 and TRBJ2-7; 8 positions agree with TRBD2. V lost 6 bases, J lost 2 bases, and 12 bases stayed unmatched. CDR3 length: 16 amino acids. Per the germline V gene, CDR1 is WNHNN and CDR2 is SYGVQD (reference sequence). The CDR3 bases are TGCGCCAGCAGCCCCGGGACTAGGGATATAACCTACGAGCAGTACTTC. Amino acid sequence: CASSPGTRDITYEQYF.

This rearrangement joins TRBV2 to TRBJ1-4; possibly TRBD1 for D (5 bases). Between the trimmed V and J ends, which lost 3 bases and 4 bases, there was a span of 15 bases. Per the germline V gene, CDR1 is SNHLY and CDR2 is FYNNEI. The CDR3 has 16 residues. CDR3: CASSEWAEGSNEKLFF. As DNA, the CDR3 is TGTGCCAGCAGTGAGTGGGCAGAGGGGAGTAATGAAAAACTGTTTTTT.

V and J are TRBV4-1 and TRBJ1-1, with TRBD1 matching 8 bases. The CDR3 covers 15 residues. Germline values: CDR1 MGHRA, CDR2 YSYEKL. With 1 base clipped from V and 3 bases from J, the junction kept 4 bases outside the gene matches. This CDR3 is CASSQVTGAHTEAFF. The CDR3, as DNA: TGCGCCAGCAGCCAAGTGACAGGGGCTCACACTGAAGCTTTCTTT.

Worth noting for this clone: The same CDR3 also results from other DNA sequences found in this sample. The J gene is TRBJ1-5, the V gene TRBV5-8, with unresolved D. This CDR3 spans 11 amino acids. The germline CDR1 and CDR2 sequences are SGHTS and YDEGEE. The V end was cut by 2 bases, the J end by 7 bases, with 4 bases between. This chain's CDR3 is CASSLGQPQHF. DNA of the CDR3: TGTGCCAGCAGCTTAGGACAGCCCCAGCATTTT. Complete variable domain (other parts from reference TRBV5-8 and TRBJ1-5): EAGVTQSPTHLIKTRGQQATLRCSPISGHTSVYWYQQALGLGLQFLLWYDEGEERNRGNFPPRFSGRQFPNYSSELNVNALELEDSALYLCASSLGQPQHFGDGTRLSIL.

This clone has more than one count but fewer than ten. The rearrangement links TRBV15 to TRBJ1-5; D ambiguous. Trimming shortened V by 0 bases and J by 13 bases, and 10 bases separated the two germline ends. Per the germline V gene, CDR1 is LNHNV and CDR2 is YYDKDF (reference sequence). The CDR3 extends over 12 amino acids. Written as DNA, the CDR3 is TGTGCCACCAGCAGAGACGTAGGGCATCAGCATTTT. It codes for CATSRDVGHQHF.

The chain is built from TRBV10-3 and TRBJ2-2; the D gene is possibly TRBD1 (6 bases). CDR1 ENHRY and CDR2 SYGVKD come from the germline V gene. The CDR3 is made up of 15 amino acids. The V end lost 4 bases, the J end lost 1 base, and 10 bases lay between the germline ends. CDR3 amino acids: CAISVHRENTGELFF. CDR3 nucleotide sequence: TGTGCCATCAGTGTTCACAGGGAGAACACCGGGGAGCTGTTTTTT.

This clone has just a few counts. V usage is TRBV29-1 and J usage is TRBJ2-6; no clear D gene. Trimming cost V 4 bases and J 0 bases, with 4 bases left between them. The germline CDR1 and CDR2 sequences are SQVTM and ANQGSEA. The CDR3 totals 13 residues. CDR3 sequence: CSVGISGANVLTF. The CDR3 DNA reads as TGCAGCGTTGGCATCTCTGGGGCCAACGTCCTGACTTTC.

To note about this clone: A read error may be the cause here, since a much bigger clone is one base away. In nucleotides, the CDR3 is TGTGCCAGCAGGGTGGGGCTAGCGGGACCCCAGTACTTC. Protein sequence: CASRVGLAGPQYF. The rearrangement joins TRBV2 to TRBJ2-7; 9 nucleotides line up with TRBD2. Germline-derived CDR1 and CDR2 are SNHLY and FYNNEI. CDR3 length: 13 amino acids. Trimming at V came to 6 bases and at J to 10 bases, leaving 10 bases not matched to a gene. Drawing the rest from reference TRBV2 and TRBJ2-7, the complete variable domain is EPEVTQTPSHQVTQMGQEVILRCVPISNHLYFYWYRQILGQKVEFLVSFYNNEISEKSEIFDDQFSVERPDGSNFTLKIRSTKLEDSAMYFCASRVGLAGPQYFGPGTRLTVT.

In this sample, this clone turned up once. The chain joins TRBV6-1 to TRBJ2-1; D is unclear. The CDR3 spans 11 residues. Germline lookup yields CDR1 MNHNS and CDR2 SASEGT. V was pared by 4 bases and J by 10 bases, with 8 bases between. In nucleotides, the CDR3 is TGTGCCAGCAGTGTAGGATTCGAGCAGTTCTTC. Its translation: CASSVGFEQFF.

This clone was seen just once. J is TRBJ2-7 and V is TRBV7-9; D not certain. V lost 2 bases to trimming and J lost 5 bases, with 7 bases between them. The CDR3 is 12 residues long. Germline CDR1 reads SEHNR; CDR2 reads FQNEAQ (reference sequence). The CDR3 nucleotides read TGTGCCAGCAGCTTAAGTGGGCACGAGCAGTACTTC. Its translation: CASSLSGHEQYF. The entire variable domain, with the rest obtained from reference TRBV7-9 and TRBJ2-7, is as follows: DTGVSQNPRHKITKRGQNVTFRCDPISEHNRLYWYRQTLGQGPEFLTYFQNEAQLEKSRLLSDRFSAERPKGSFSTLEIQRTEQGDSAMYLCASSLSGHEQYFGPGTRLTVT.

The chain has TRBV7-6 and TRBJ1-5; D is uncertain. Germline CDR1 reads SGHVS; CDR2 reads FNYEAQ. The CDR3 covers 12 residues. V lost 5 bases, J lost 7 bases, and 9 bases lay in between. The CDR3 sequence is CASSPPGQPQHF. The CDR3 nucleotides are TGTGCCAGCAGCCCCCCAGGACAGCCCCAGCATTTT.

The J gene is TRBJ2-3, the V gene TRBV5-1, with D perhaps matching TRBD2 (5 bases). The ends were cut back, 0 bases at V and 3 bases at J, with 14 bases in the middle. This CDR3 contains 16 residues. Per germline, CDR1 SGHRS and CDR2 YFSETQ. In nucleotides, the CDR3 is TGCGCCAGCAGCTTGGATCCCGGAGGAAAGACAGATACGCAGTATTTT. Encoded protein: CASSLDPGGKTDTQYF. Supplemented by reference TRBV5-1 and TRBJ2-3, the full variable domain reads KAGVTQTPRYLIKTRGQQVTLSCSPISGHRSVSWYQQTPGQGLQFLFEYFSETQRNKGNFPGRFSGRQFSNSRSEMNVSTLELGDSALYLCASSLDPGGKTDTQYFGPGTRLTVL.

CDR3 residues: CASSMGWGVQETQYF. CDR3 coding DNA: TGTGCCAGTAGTATGGGTTGGGGGGTCCAAGAGACCCAGTACTTC. The chain employs TRBV19 and TRBJ2-5, with D perhaps TRBD2 (6 bases). CDR1 is LNHDA, CDR2 SQIVND, per germline (reference sequence). CDR3 size: 15 residues. V was cut by 3 bases and J by 1 base, with 12 bases left in between. Based on the CDR3 plus reference TRBV19 and TRBJ2-5, the full variable domain is DGGITQSPKYLFRKEGQNVTLSCEQNLNHDAMYWYRQDPGQGLRLIYYSQIVNDFQKGDIAEGYSVSREKKESFPLTVTSAQKNPTAFYLCASSMGWGVQETQYFGPGTRLLVL.

The V and J genes are TRBV2 and TRBJ2-7; D call uncertain. Germline CDR1 and CDR2: SNHLY and FYNNEI. V dropped 7 bases and J dropped 3 bases, with 16 bases sitting between them. This CDR3 is built from 14 residues. The CDR3 DNA reads as TGTGCCAGCAATCCGTGGGCGACCAACTACGAGCAGTACTTC. Its protein is CASNPWATNYEQYF.

This rearrangement joins TRBV6-6 to TRBJ1-1; possible D gene TRBD1, 6 bases. Trimming cost V 5 bases and J 3 bases, with 13 bases left between them. Germline V gene lookup returns CDR1 MNHNY and CDR2 SVGAGI (reference sequence). The CDR3 totals 14 residues. DNA of the CDR3: TGTGCCAGCAGTCATCCTGAGGGGGACACTGAAGCTTTCTTT. This codes for CASSHPEGDTEAFF.

This clone occurred a few times. V usage is TRBV2 and J usage is TRBJ2-7; D gene ambiguous. Germline CDR1 and CDR2: SNHLY and FYNNEI. With 5 bases removed from V and 3 bases from J, the gap between germline ends came to 8 bases. The CDR3 covers 12 residues. CDR3 amino acids: CASSLGYYEQYF. The CDR3 DNA reads as TGTGCCAGCAGTCTGGGATACTACGAGCAGTACTTC.

The J gene is TRBJ2-5, the V gene TRBV5-6; 8 bases fit TRBD1. V was pared by 1 base and J by 4 bases, with 9 bases of the junction left unmatched. Germline V gene data show CDR1 as SGHDT and CDR2 as YYEEEE. This CDR3 is built from 16 residues. CDR3 protein: CASSLTLTGVGETQYF. DNA for the CDR3: TGTGCCAGCAGCTTGACCCTGACAGGGGTCGGAGAGACCCAGTACTTC.

V is TRBV4-1 and J is TRBJ2-5; 8 bases match TRBD2. V lost 0 bases, J lost 5 bases, and 11 bases stayed unmatched. The CDR3 consists of 17 residues. The germline V gene has CDR1 MGHRA and CDR2 YSYEKL. This chain's CDR3 is CASSQDPTGGEGETQYF. CDR3 DNA sequence: TGCGCCAGCAGCCAAGATCCCACCGGGGGGGAAGGGGAGACCCAGTACTTC.

The chain combines TRBV6-5 with TRBJ2-7; either TRBD1 or TRBD2 may fit D (5 bases each). The germline gives CDR1 MNHEY, CDR2 SVGAGI. The length of the CDR3 is 14 residues. Trimming removed 6 bases at V and 9 bases at J, with 21 bases between. CDR3 region: CASRTRDGGPGQYF. The DNA for the CDR3 is TGTGCCAGCAGGACCCGGGACGGAGGTCCTGGGCAGTACTTC.

The CDR3 here is CASGGGGSPGTQYF. The DNA for the CDR3 is TGTGCCAGCGGGGGCGGGGGAAGTCCGGGGACCCAGTACTTC. The chain carries TRBV27 and TRBJ2-5, with D possibly TRBD2 on 7 matching bases. The germline V and J ends were trimmed by 8 bases and 7 bases, with 20 bases remaining between them. The V gene's germline CDR1 is MNHEY and CDR2 SMNVEV (reference sequence). This CDR3 spans 14 amino acids.